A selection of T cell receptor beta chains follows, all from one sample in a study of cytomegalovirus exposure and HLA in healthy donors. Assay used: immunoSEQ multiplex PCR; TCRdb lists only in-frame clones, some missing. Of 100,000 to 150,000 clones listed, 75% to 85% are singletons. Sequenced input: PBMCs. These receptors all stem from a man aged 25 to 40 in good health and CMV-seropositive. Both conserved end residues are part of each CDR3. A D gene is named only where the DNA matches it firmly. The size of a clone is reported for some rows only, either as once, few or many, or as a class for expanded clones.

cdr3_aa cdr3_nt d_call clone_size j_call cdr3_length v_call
CSVDSGGETQYF TGCAGCGTTGATAGCGGTGGGGAGACCCAGTACTTC . . TRBJ2-5 12 TRBV29-1
CASSREAGAYEQYF TGTGCCAGCAGCCGGGAGGCTGGGGCCTACGAGCAGTACTTC TRBD2 . TRBJ2-7 14 TRBV6-1
CASSDRPDREAFF TGTGCCAGCAGCGACAGACCGGACAGGGAAGCTTTCTTT TRBD1 . TRBJ1-1 13 TRBV7-3
CASSPRPGQASFYSPLHF TGTGCCAGCTCACCACGCCCGGGACAGGCCTCCTTCTATTCACCCCTCCACTTT TRBD1 . TRBJ1-6 18 TRBV18
CASSLSNSQETQYF TGTGCCAGCAGCTTAAGTAACTCCCAAGAGACCCAGTACTTC . . TRBJ2-5 14 TRBV7-2
CAGSLEGAGLIYEQYF TGCGCCGGCAGCTTGGAAGGGGCAGGGCTTATCTACGAGCAGTACTTC . . TRBJ2-7 16 TRBV5-1
CASSQTDTGVGMYTEAFF TGCGCCAGCAGCCAGACGGACACAGGGGTTGGGATGTACACTGAAGCTTTCTTT TRBD1 . TRBJ1-1 18 TRBV4-1
CASSLGRGRRHEQFF TGTGCCAGCAGCTTAGGCCGGGGGAGACGGCATGAGCAGTTCTTC . . TRBJ2-1 15 TRBV13
CASSPLGAGRYSPLHF TGTGCCAGCAGCCCTCTAGGGGCAGGCCGCTATTCACCCCTCCACTTT . once TRBJ1-6 16 TRBV9
CASRLAGELFF TGCGCCAGCAGACTCGCCGGGGAGCTGTTTTTT . few TRBJ2-2 11 TRBV5-1
CASSQTGGVGNTIYF TGTGCCAGCAGTCAAACAGGGGGCGTTGGAAACACCATATATTTT TRBD1 . TRBJ1-3 15 TRBV7-3
CASSQDGLGEYSNQPQHF TGCGCCAGCAGCCAAGATGGGTTAGGGGAATACAGCAATCAGCCCCAGCATTTT . few TRBJ1-5 18 TRBV4-1
CAWSVLSTEAFF TGTGCCTGGAGTGTCCTGAGCACTGAAGCTTTCTTT . . TRBJ1-1 12 TRBV30
CASNGQGARNGYTF TGTGCCAGCAATGGACAGGGGGCGCGGAATGGCTACACCTTC TRBD1 . TRBJ1-2 14 TRBV2
CASSQGQGGNTEAFF TGCGCCAGCAGCCAGGGACAGGGGGGGAACACTGAAGCTTTCTTT TRBD1 . TRBJ1-1 15 TRBV4-1
CASRGRQAGVGETQYF TGTGCCAGCAGAGGCCGACAGGCGGGGGTCGGGGAGACCCAGTACTTC . . TRBJ2-5 16 TRBV28
CASSFSGAYEQYF TGTGCCAGCAGTTTTAGCGGGGCCTACGAGCAGTACTTC TRBD2 few TRBJ2-7 13 TRBV6-6
CSVTGTRNTEAFF TGCAGCGTGACCGGGACACGGAACACTGAAGCTTTCTTT . . TRBJ1-1 13 TRBV29-1
CASSETRTGELFF TGTGCCAGCAGTGAAACTAGAACCGGGGAGCTGTTTTTT . . TRBJ2-2 13 TRBV2
CASSPTPGTGELFF TGTGCCAGCAGCCCTACCCCAGGCACCGGGGAGCTGTTTTTT . . TRBJ2-2 14 TRBV5-6
CASSLAEGGSMNTEAFF TGCGCCAGCAGCTTGGCGGAGGGAGGGAGTATGAACACTGAAGCTTTCTTT . . TRBJ1-1 17 TRBV5-1
CSAGRGQGAWGTEAFF TGCAGCGCCGGTCGGGGGCAGGGGGCTTGGGGGACTGAAGCTTTCTTT TRBD1 . TRBJ1-1 16 TRBV29-1
CASSPVSGELFF TGCGCCAGCAGCCCCGTCTCCGGGGAGCTGTTTTTT . once TRBJ2-2 12 TRBV10-2
CASSLDRGLTYEQYF TGCGCCAGCAGCTTAGACAGGGGGCTCACCTACGAGCAGTACTTC TRBD1 . TRBJ2-7 15 TRBV5-1
CASSPGENTEAFF TGCGCCAGCAGCCCCGGGGAGAACACTGAAGCTTTCTTT . . TRBJ1-1 13 TRBV5-1
CASNDGTGTDTQYF TGTGCCAGCAATGACGGGACAGGGACAGATACGCAGTATTTT TRBD1 . TRBJ2-3 14 TRBV2
CASSYSGGSNQPQHF TGTGCCAGCAGTTACTCGGGGGGTAGCAATCAGCCCCAGCATTTT . few TRBJ1-5 15 TRBV6-5
CASSVDNRDEQYF TGTGCCAGCAGCGTAGACAACAGGGACGAGCAGTACTTC . . TRBJ2-7 13 TRBV9
CASSPKTGTYNSPLHF TGTGCCAGCAGTCCTAAGACAGGAACTTATAATTCACCCCTCCACTTT . . TRBJ1-6 16 TRBV25-1
CASSLEGGVSGYTF TGTGCCAGCAGCTTGGAAGGGGGCGTGAGTGGCTACACCTTC TRBD1 . TRBJ1-2 14 TRBV28
CASSENTNQPQHF TGTGCCAGCAGTGAAAACACGAATCAGCCCCAGCATTTT . . TRBJ1-5 13 TRBV6-1
CASSLGIRTGEDTQYF TGTGCCAGCAGCTTGGGGATAAGGACAGGGGAGGATACGCAGTATTTT TRBD1 . TRBJ2-3 16 TRBV5-6
CASCKGAGADGYTF TGTGCCAGCTGCAAGGGGGCAGGGGCGGATGGCTACACCTTC TRBD1 . TRBJ1-2 14 TRBV6-5
CASRRGDQEKLFF TGTGCCAGCAGACGCGGGGACCAAGAAAAACTGTTTTTT . . TRBJ1-4 13 TRBV6-1
CAWFFDRSSSGNTIYF TGTGCCTGGTTCTTCGACAGGTCGAGCTCTGGAAACACCATATATTTT . once TRBJ1-3 16 TRBV30
CASSATSGTQYF TGTGCCAGCAGCGCGACCAGCGGGACCCAGTACTTC . . TRBJ2-5 12 TRBV5-6
CASSLPGRGMTEAFF TGTGCCAGCAGTCTACCAGGGAGGGGGATGACTGAAGCTTTCTTT . . TRBJ1-1 15 TRBV27
CASSKGLAGTYEQFF TGTGCCAGCAGCAAGGGACTAGCGGGGACGTATGAGCAGTTCTTC TRBD2 . TRBJ2-1 15 TRBV9
CAWSVHRDNMDKTYEQYF TGTGCCTGGAGTGTACACAGGGACAACATGGATAAAACCTACGAGCAGTACTTC . . TRBJ2-7 18 TRBV30
CASSQGAAYFGYTF TGTGCCAGCAGCCAAGGGGCAGCTTACTTTGGCTACACCTTC . . TRBJ1-2 14 TRBV14
CASSPTGMGKTQYF TGTGCCAGCTCACCGACAGGGATGGGAAAGACCCAGTACTTC TRBD1 . TRBJ2-5 14 TRBV18
CASSVGQATDTQYF TGTGCCAGCAGCGTCGGACAGGCCACAGATACGCAGTATTTT TRBD1 . TRBJ2-3 14 TRBV6-5
CASSWGLAGFSYEQYF TGTGCCAGCAGCTGGGGACTAGCGGGGTTCTCCTACGAGCAGTACTTC TRBD2 once TRBJ2-7 16 TRBV5-6
CASSRGLAKNEQYF TGCGCCAGCAGTCGGGGACTAGCGAAGAACGAGCAGTACTTC TRBD2 . TRBJ2-7 14 TRBV5-1
CASSWQTPGLAGPSSYNEQFF TGTGCCAGCAGCTGGCAGACACCGGGACTAGCGGGGCCAAGCTCCTACAATGAGCAGTTCTTC TRBD2 . TRBJ2-1 21 TRBV13
CASSISLTNEKLFF TGTGCCAGCAGTATTAGTCTTACTAATGAAAAACTGTTTTTT . . TRBJ1-4 14 TRBV6-1
CASSILTGKDEQFF TGCGCCAGCAGCATACTGACAGGGAAAGATGAGCAGTTCTTC TRBD1 . TRBJ2-1 14 TRBV5-1
CASSLAGGNTGELFF TGTGCCAGCAGCTTAGCGGGGGGGAACACCGGGGAGCTGTTTTTT TRBD2 . TRBJ2-2 15 TRBV7-3
CASNPADRDDNNSPLHF TGTGCCAGCAACCCAGCCGACAGGGACGATAATAATTCACCCCTCCACTTT TRBD1 . TRBJ1-6 17 TRBV5-6
CASGEDRFSPANTGELFF TGTGCCAGCGGTGAGGACAGGTTTTCACCCGCGAACACCGGGGAGCTGTTTTTT TRBD1 . TRBJ2-2 18 TRBV5-6
CASSLSGNTEAFF TGTGCCAGCAGCTTATCGGGGAACACTGAAGCTTTCTTT . few TRBJ1-1 13 TRBV11-3
CASSYASGGLMSQYF TGCGCCAGCAGCTATGCTAGCGGGGGCCTCATGTCCCAGTACTTC TRBD2 . TRBJ2-5 15 TRBV5-1
CASSLSQGLHTVTQYF TGTGCCAGCAGTTTATCCCAGGGCCTCCACACAGTTACGCAGTATTTT . . TRBJ2-3 16 TRBV27